This T cell receptor beta chain was documented in a study of vaccination effects on CD4 cells after COVID-19. Whole-study context: Everyone in the study got two shots of either the BNT162b2 or mRNA-1273 vaccine.

General study findings and limits: Marked contraction was observed in infection-induced and vaccine-induced clones late after vaccination. The study found that only 1 of 255 vaccine-induced clones from healthy vaccinees cross-reacted with common cold coronaviruses.

This CDR3 is built from 13 residues. Of note for this clone: Its target is not known.

Profiling relied on immunoSEQ multiplex PCR, and the TCRdb table lists in-frame clones only, not all of them. The profile shows 62,000 or so clones, 75% to 85% of them singletons. Viral peptide pool expansion of antigen-specific CD4+ T cells preceded sequencing in the ViraFEST assay. It was after approximately 10 days of culture that CD4+ T cells were isolated. Previously uninfected by SARS-CoV-2, the vaccine recipients also showed negative nucleocapsid antibodies. Half of the medium was exchanged for IL-2 medium on both days 3 and 7. The chain uses TRBV12-2 and TRBJ1-2. TRBV12-2 is reported as a pseudogene. The sample in question was CD4+ T cells from PBMCs cultured with SARS-CoV-2 spike peptides, obtained before COVID-19 vaccination. The TCR was taken from a human donor who received a COVID-19 vaccine. CDR3 amino acids: CASRLGQLYGYTF. Here the CDR3 DNA reads TGTGCAAGTCGCTTAGGGCAGCTCTATGGCTACACCTTC.